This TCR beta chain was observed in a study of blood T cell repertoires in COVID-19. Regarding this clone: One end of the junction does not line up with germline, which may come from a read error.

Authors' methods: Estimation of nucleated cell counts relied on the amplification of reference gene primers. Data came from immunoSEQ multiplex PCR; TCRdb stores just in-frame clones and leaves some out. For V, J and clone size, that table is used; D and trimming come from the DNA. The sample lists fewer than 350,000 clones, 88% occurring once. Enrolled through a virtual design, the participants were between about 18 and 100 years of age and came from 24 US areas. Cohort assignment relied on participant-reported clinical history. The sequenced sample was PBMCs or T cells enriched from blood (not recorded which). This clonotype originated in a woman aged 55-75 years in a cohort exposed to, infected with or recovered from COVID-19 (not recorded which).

CDR3 DNA sequence: TGTGCCAGCAGCCGACAACAGGGGCTCTTCATCTTC. Translating it yields CASSRQQGLFIF. This sequence joins TRBV3-1 (or the pseudogene TRBV3-2) and TRBJ2-7, with TRBD1 matching over 7 bases. Germline V gene data show CDR1 as LGHDT and CDR2 as YNNKEL (reference sequence). The CDR3 is made up of 12 amino acids.